This TCR beta chain was captured by sequencing in a study of blood T cell repertoires in COVID-19. Study as a whole: PBMCs, B-cell-depleted T cells, or T cells were the source of the cDNA or gDNA that made up the material.

CDR1 MNHEY and CDR2 SMNVEV come from the germline V gene (reference sequence). The CDR3 totals 13 residues. V was clipped by 1 base and J by 4 bases, with 7 bases between them. Measured with immunoSEQ multiplex PCR; TCRdb has only the in-frame clones, and not every one. Among approximately 140,000 clones listed, roughly 84% were seen once. The study drew participants aged about 18 to 95 years from 24 US areas. Participants were placed into cohorts based on the clinical history they reported. This TCR was recovered from a woman aged 50 to 60 who had been exposed to COVID-19. Sequenced sample: PBMCs or T cells enriched from blood (not recorded which). The chain uses TRBV27 and TRBJ1-2, with TRBD1 as a possible D gene (5 bases). CDR3 nucleotides: TGTGCCAGCAGTTTATGGGGGGGCTATGGCTACACCTTC. It translates to CASSLWGGYGYTF.